A selection of T cell receptor beta chains follows, all from one sample in a study of a mutant IDH1 vaccine in newly diagnosed glioma. Their antigens remain unidentified. Produced via immunoSEQ multiplex PCR; TCRdb's table is partial and in-frame only. In the table there are about 60,000 clones, roughly four fifths of which are singletons. Sequencing used PBMCs, obtained from a glioma patient whose treatment included an IDH1 peptide vaccine. Source of these receptors: a woman aged 45-65 years with glioma. Each CDR3 is given without its conserved first and last residue.

j_gene	v_gene	CDR3aa
TRBJ1-2	TRBV5-4	ASSQKSGHGYT
TRBJ1-3	TRBV19	ASSALGQISGNTIY
TRBJ2-3	TRBV18	ASSPTGGADTQY
TRBJ1-5	TRBV30	AWSVRESVPQH
TRBJ1-1	TRBV29-1	SVERASGTEAF
TRBJ1-4	TRBV11-3	ASSPVATNEKLF
TRBJ1-2	TRBV7-2	ASSLGGSTTNYGYT
TRBJ1-6	TRBV25-1	ASSEFRTGSSPLH
TRBJ2-1	TRBV18	ASSPLGQEQF
TRBJ1-2	TRBV14	ASSRVAGLGYT
TRBJ1-1	TRBV7-3	ASSLTAGGSEAF
TRBJ2-1	TRBV4-1	ASSQDRGDEQF
TRBJ1-4	TRBV29-1	SVQQGAGEKLF
TRBJ2-7	TRBV7-9	ASSSGQRSSYEQY
TRBJ1-5	TRBV30	AWSVTGSNQPQH
TRBJ1-2	TRBV5-6	ASSSLGERGGYGYT
TRBJ2-7	TRBV5-1	ASSLGQGSSYEQY
TRBJ2-4	TRBV5-1	ASSHGGIKNIQY
TRBJ1-5	TRBV5-1	ASSLEGSLNQPQH
TRBJ1-1	TRBV6-4	ASSDSDRNTEAF
TRBJ1-3	TRBV18	ASSPGWAAGNTIY
TRBJ2-6	TRBV25-1	ASSESHLGSGVNVLT
TRBJ2-7	TRBV5-4	ASSKSVEGAREQY
TRBJ2-5	TRBV7-2	ASSLGRLGGQETQY
TRBJ1-5	TRBV4-1	ASSQEKNQPQH
TRBJ2-7	TRBV5-1	ASSGAGTGGKYEQY
TRBJ1-5	TRBV19	ASSTRDRGFYQPQH
TRBJ2-7	TRBV27	ASSLNRVQYEQY
TRBJ1-1	TRBV5-1	ASSLAGGTTGEAF
TRBJ1-5	TRBV5-1	ASSLEGVRGHSNQPQH
TRBJ2-5	TRBV28	ASKGGPQETQY
TRBJ1-4	TRBV5-1	ASSSRTGARERLF
TRBJ1-6	TRBV19	ASRFPGANSPLH
TRBJ2-7	TRBV21-1	ASSREDKGGRYEQY
TRBJ1-3	TRBV5-1	ASSLSGNRGSGNTIY
TRBJ1-5	TRBV6-1	ASSKSGGPQH
TRBJ1-2	TRBV4-1	ASSQGGQGTNYGYT
TRBJ1-4	TRBV28	ASSGRAGGNEKLF
TRBJ1-2	TRBV11-2	ASSLGSKNYGYT
TRBJ2-1	TRBV7-9	ASRTGYNEQF
TRBJ2-1	TRBV19	ASSPPYNEQF
TRBJ1-5	TRBV6-5	ASSPGDSINQPQH
TRBJ2-7	TRBV19	ASSRETGVSYEQY
TRBJ1-5	TRBV28	ASSFFPGENQPQH